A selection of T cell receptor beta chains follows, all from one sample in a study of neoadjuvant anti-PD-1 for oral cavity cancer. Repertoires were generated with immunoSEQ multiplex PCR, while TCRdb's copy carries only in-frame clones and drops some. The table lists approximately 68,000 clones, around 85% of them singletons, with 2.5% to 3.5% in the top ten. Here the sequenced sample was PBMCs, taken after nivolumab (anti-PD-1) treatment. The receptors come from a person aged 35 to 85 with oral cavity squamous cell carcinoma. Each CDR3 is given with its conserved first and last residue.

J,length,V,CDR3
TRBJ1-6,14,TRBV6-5,CAVGRGQYNSPLHF
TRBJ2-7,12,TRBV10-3,CATKGEPDEQYF
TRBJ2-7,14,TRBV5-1,CASSSGPRAYEQYF
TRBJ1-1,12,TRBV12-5,CASGLGDTEAFF
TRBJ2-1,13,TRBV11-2,CASSLDQAGSLFF
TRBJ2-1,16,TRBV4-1,CASSQGGAYTYNEQFF
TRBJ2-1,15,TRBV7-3,CASSPGLAAYNEQFF
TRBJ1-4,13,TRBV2,CASMRETFEKLFF
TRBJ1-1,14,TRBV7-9,CASRWGQLNTEAFF
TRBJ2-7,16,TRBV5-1,CASSPIPGTGRDEQYF
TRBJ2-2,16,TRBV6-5,CASSYSRHRGSGELFF
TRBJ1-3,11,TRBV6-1,CASLSGNTIYF
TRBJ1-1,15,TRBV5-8,CASSTQIYGGTEAFF